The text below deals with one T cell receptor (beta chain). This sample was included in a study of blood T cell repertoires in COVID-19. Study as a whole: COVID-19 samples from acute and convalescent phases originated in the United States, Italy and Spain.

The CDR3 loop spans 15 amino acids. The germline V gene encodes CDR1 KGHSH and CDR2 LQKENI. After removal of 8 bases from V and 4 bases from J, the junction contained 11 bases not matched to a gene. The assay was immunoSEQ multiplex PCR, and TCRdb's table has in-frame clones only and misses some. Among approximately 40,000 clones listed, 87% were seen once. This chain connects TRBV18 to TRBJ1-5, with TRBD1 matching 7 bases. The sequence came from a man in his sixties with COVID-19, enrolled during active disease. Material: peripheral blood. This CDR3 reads CASTTTGDRNQPQHF. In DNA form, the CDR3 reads TGTGCCAGCACAACCACGGGGGACAGAAATCAGCCCCAGCATTTT.